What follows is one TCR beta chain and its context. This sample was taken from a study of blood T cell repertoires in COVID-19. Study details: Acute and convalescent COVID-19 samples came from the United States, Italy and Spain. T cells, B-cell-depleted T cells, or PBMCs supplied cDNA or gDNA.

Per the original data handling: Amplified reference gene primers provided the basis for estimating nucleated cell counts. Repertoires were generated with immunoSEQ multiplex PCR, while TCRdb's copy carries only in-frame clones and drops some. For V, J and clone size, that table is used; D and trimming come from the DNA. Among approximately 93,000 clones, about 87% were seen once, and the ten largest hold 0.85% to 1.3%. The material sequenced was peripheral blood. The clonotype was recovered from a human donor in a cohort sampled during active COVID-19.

The chain's CDR3 is CASSPPRQPNTGELFF. Here the CDR3 DNA reads TGCGCCAGCAGCCCGCCGAGGCAGCCGAACACCGGGGAGCTGTTTTTT. V usage is TRBV5-1 and J usage is TRBJ2-2; D is ambiguous. This CDR3 spans 16 amino acids. The V and J ends lost 4 bases and 0 bases respectively, with 13 bases between them. Germline CDR1 reads SGHRS; CDR2 reads YFSETQ.